The entry below describes one TCR beta chain. The antigen remains unidentified. Time point reported: newly diagnosed GD, antithyroid drugs for less than 3 months. RNA from PBMCs was the source of the TCR library. The sample comes from a study of regulatory T cells in long-lasting Graves disease. Regarding the study as a whole: Having few samples may have compromised the accuracy. The study examined only peripheral blood, not thyroid tissue. Patients whose Graves' disease persisted exhibited lower TCR diversity than those newly diagnosed.

Arm-PCR with iRepertoire HTBI primers amplified the CDR3 regions for these TCR beta libraries. TCRdb analysed the multiplex PCR reads with MiXCR anew, one entry per CDR3 protein. Of 550,000 to 700,000 distinct CDR3 sequences detected, about 16% appear once; the ten largest clones hold more than 10%. These data also featured in a second study, about T cells in Graves' hyperthyroidism and ophthalmopathy.

The source material was peripheral blood mononuclear cells (PBMCs), sampled at new diagnosis, from a patient treated with antithyroid drugs. The receptor was derived from a young man with Graves disease.

This CDR3 is CASSLALTGDYGYTF. The CDR3 nucleotides read TGCGCCAGCAGCTTGGCCCTCACGGGGGACTATGGCTACACCTTC. The chain uses TRBV5-1 and TRBJ1-2; D possibly corresponds to TRBD1 (5 bases). The CDR3 totals 15 residues. Germline-derived CDR1 and CDR2 are SGHRS and YFSETQ. The V gene lost 0 bases and the J gene lost 3 bases, with 12 bases spanning the gap.